These 21 T cell receptor beta chains were all obtained from the same sample, sequenced in a study of human T cells and chemical hapten exposure. In TCRdb, the RACE reads were re-called with MiXCR into one record per CDR3 protein. This table has around 120,000 distinct CDR3 sequences, around an eighth appearing once. Described time point: pre-sensitization, week 0. Treatment here: therapeutic diphenylcyclopropenone sensitization with weekly scalp DPC. Specimen: whole blood, collected in connection with sensitization to the hapten diphenylcyclopropenone (DPC). The receptors derive from a woman aged 18-35 years with alopecia areata. Some clones in this sample may be carry-over from other donors' samples.

This clonotype was seen repeatedly, ten times or more. The rearrangement links TRBV14 to TRBJ2-1, with 12 bases lining up with TRBD2. Per germline, CDR1 SGHDN and CDR2 FVKESK. CDR3 length equals 18 residues. Unmatched junction bases numbered 12, after V lost 0 bases and J lost 9 bases. This chain's CDR3 is CASSQDPVLAGGPVEQFF. In nucleotides, the CDR3 is TGTGCCAGCAGCCAAGATCCCGTGCTAGCGGGGGGGCCGGTTGAGCAGTTCTTC.

V and J are TRBV24-1 and TRBJ2-1; 7 nucleotides agree with TRBD1. This CDR3 is 17 amino acids long. Germline-derived CDR1 and CDR2 are KGHDR and SFDVKD. The V and J ends lost 3 bases and 0 bases, in that order; junction bases with no gene match: 7. CDR3 nucleotide sequence: TGTGCCACCAGTGATCCCCACAGGGGCCTCTCCTACAATGAGCAGTTCTTC. It is translated as CATSDPHRGLSYNEQFF.

In its sample, this clonotype was seen a few times. The chain couples TRBV3-1 to TRBJ2-5, with a weak D call TRBD2 (6 bases). In germline, CDR1 is LGHDT, CDR2 YNNKEL (reference sequence). CDR3 size: 15 residues. Trimming removed 4 bases at V and 5 bases at J, with 17 bases between. The CDR3 nucleotides are TGTGCCAGCAGCCCCCCCGCGGGACCGGTGGAGACCCAGTACTTC. This codes for CASSPPAGPVETQYF.

V usage is TRBV7-8 and J usage is TRBJ2-1; 8 nucleotides align to TRBD2. The germline V gene has CDR1 SGHVS and CDR2 FQNEAQ. The length of the CDR3 is 14 residues. The J segment lost 10 bases and the V segment lost 5 bases, leaving 10 bases of the junction unmatched. CDR3 residues: CASSPGTSRGEQFF. CDR3 in DNA: TGTGCCAGCAGCCCCGGGACTAGTAGAGGGGAGCAGTTCTTC.

The chain links TRBV25-1 to TRBJ1-4, with D hard to call. Germline CDR1 reads MGHDK; CDR2 reads SYGVNS. There are 16 residues in the CDR3. Trimming took 5 bases from V and 0 from J, leaving 13 bases between them. This CDR3 reads CASSSFEAATNEKLFF. The CDR3, as DNA: TGTGCCAGCAGTTCGTTCGAGGCCGCAACTAATGAAAAACTGTTTTTT.

This clonotype was counted a few times. This chain connects TRBV4-3 to TRBJ2-7, with D possibly being TRBD1 (5 bases). The CDR3 extends over 15 amino acids. The germline V gene encodes CDR1 LGHNA and CDR2 YSLEER. The V gene lost 0 bases and the J gene lost 2 bases, with 11 bases spanning the gap. The CDR3 spells CASSQDWGRAYEQYF. The CDR3 bases are TGCGCCAGCAGCCAAGATTGGGGCAGAGCCTACGAGCAGTACTTC.

There are a few counts of this clonotype. The rearrangement uses TRBV12-3 or TRBV12-4 and TRBJ1-3, with a weak D call TRBD1 (6 bases). The V end was cut by 5 bases, the J end by 0 bases, with 8 bases between. CDR3 length equals 14 residues. The CDR3, as DNA: TGTGCCAGCAGTATAGGGGGCTCTGGAAACACCATATATTTT. Translated: CASSIGGSGNTIYF.

The rearrangement links TRBV3-1 to TRBJ2-2; 8 bases fit TRBD2. The CDR3 spans 18 residues. Looked up from germline, CDR1 is LGHDT and CDR2 is YNNKEL (reference sequence). Trimming removed 0 bases from V and 4 bases from J; junction bases left unmatched: 10. The CDR3 DNA is TGTGCCAGCAGCCAAGAAGTGTCGGGGGGGCGCCGCACCGGGGAGCTGTTTTTT. Its protein product is CASSQEVSGGRRTGELFF.

In this sample, this clonotype turned up a few times. The rearrangement links TRBV10-3 to TRBJ2-5; 9 bases are shared with TRBD2. From germline, CDR1 is ENHRY and CDR2 SYGVKD. J gave up 5 bases and V 10 bases, and 5 bases lay outside the gene matches. There are 12 residues in the CDR3. CDR3 nucleotides: TGTGCCACGCGGGGGGGCCACGAGACCCAGTACTTC. Translation: CATRGGHETQYF.

This clonotype was counted at least ten times. This chain links TRBV29-1 with TRBJ2-2; TRBD2 might be the D (5 bases). The CDR3 is 11 residues long. Germline CDR1 reads SQVTM; CDR2 reads ANQGSEA. V lost 4 bases to trimming and J lost 8 bases, with 8 bases between them. CDR3 sequence: CSVVRRGELFF. CDR3 bases: TGCAGCGTTGTTCGGAGGGGGGAGCTGTTTTTT.

The chain links TRBV28 to TRBJ1-4; D may be TRBD1 (5 bases). The germline V gene has CDR1 MDHEN and CDR2 SYDVKM. This CDR3 is 15 amino acids long. Trimming removed 6 bases from V and 8 bases from J, with 19 bases in between. The CDR3 coding sequence is TGTGCCAGCAGCTTCCACTGGGGCGCCGGGGAAAAACTGTTTTTT. It yields the protein CASSFHWGAGEKLFF.

This clonotype came up many times. The chain has TRBV20-1 and TRBJ2-3; 7 positions match TRBD2. J was trimmed by 2 bases and V by 3 bases; bases with no gene match: 5. The CDR3 contains 14 residues. Germline V CDR1 and CDR2: DFQATT, SNEGSKA (reference sequence). CDR3 sequence reads: CSASAGVYTDTQYF. CDR3 nucleotides: TGCAGTGCTAGTGCGGGGGTCTACACAGATACGCAGTATTTT.

This sequence joins TRBV7-2 and TRBJ2-7; TRBD2 is a possible D gene (5 bases). The germline V gene encodes CDR1 SGHTA and CDR2 FQGNSA. The CDR3 covers 17 residues. Trimming removed 5 bases at V and 2 bases at J, with 22 bases between. CDR3 amino acids: CASSLRGLVTFPYEQYF. Written as DNA, the CDR3 is TGTGCCAGCAGCCTACGAGGGCTAGTAACCTTTCCCTACGAGCAGTACTTC.

The V gene is TRBV20-1, the J gene TRBJ2-7; D is possibly TRBD1 or TRBD2 (6 bases each). The CDR3 has 13 residues. Trimming removed 7 bases at V and 1 base at J, with 14 bases between. CDR1 and CDR2 from the germline V gene are DFQATT and SNEGSKA (reference sequence). The CDR3 region is CSGARGRSYEQYF. The CDR3 DNA is TGCAGTGGCGCCCGGGGGCGATCCTACGAGCAGTACTTC.

As for this clonotype: A much larger clone lies a single base off, so this may be a read error. The chain links TRBV11-2 to TRBJ1-2; D unclear. Germline CDR1 is SGHAT and CDR2 is FQNNGV. The CDR3 is 14 residues long. V was cut by 5 bases and J by 2 bases, with 12 bases left in between. The DNA for the CDR3 is TGTGCCAGCAGCCTTTCAGGCAGCAACTATGGCTACACCTTC. It specifies CASSLSGSNYGYTF.

The chain carries TRBV29-1 and TRBJ1-1, with TRBD1 matching 8 bases. There are 14 residues in the CDR3. Germline CDR1 reads SQVTM; CDR2 reads ANQGSEA. V was clipped by 2 bases and J by 1 base; unmatched bases: 3. CDR3 coding DNA: TGCAGCGTTGAAAGGGACAGGTCGAACACTGAAGCTTTCTTT. It yields the protein CSVERDRSNTEAFF.

Worth noting for this clonotype: The junction differs from germline at one of its ends, possibly a read error. The DNA for the CDR3 is TGTGCCAGCAGCCCACCCGGGACAGAGCCTCGTTTT. As protein: CASSPPGTEPRF. The chain recombines TRBV7-9 with TRBJ2-3; 7 positions agree with TRBD1. The CDR3 runs 12 residues. CDR1 and CDR2 (germline): SEHNR, FQNEAQ (reference sequence). The full variable domain, rest sourced from reference TRBV7-9 and TRBJ2-3, is DTGVSQNPRHKITKRGQNVTFRCDPISEHNRLYWYRQTLGQGPEFLTYFQNEAQLEKSRLLSDRFSAERPKGSFSTLEIQRTEQGDSAMYLCASSPPGTEPRFGPGTRLTVL.

The V call is TRBV6-4, the J call TRBJ2-3, with 10 bases lining up with TRBD2. Trimming at V came to 0 bases and at J to 1 base, leaving 1 base not matched to a gene. From germline, CDR1 is MRHNA and CDR2 SNTAGT. This CDR3 is 16 amino acids long. This CDR3 reads CASSDSSGGGTDTQYF. The DNA for the CDR3 is TGTGCCAGCAGTGACTCGAGCGGGGGGGGCACAGATACGCAGTATTTT.

The sample holds a few counts of this clonotype. The chain is built from TRBV6-6 and TRBJ2-7; 8 bases map to TRBD1. Germline-derived CDR1 and CDR2 are MNHNY and SVGAGI (reference sequence). Trimming cost V 7 bases and J 4 bases; bases outside gene matches: 6. The CDR3 is 13 residues long. In DNA form, the CDR3 reads TGTGCCAGCAAAGCCCAGGGGGCGTACGAGCAGTACTTC. Translated, it gives CASKAQGAYEQYF.

The chain joins TRBV28 to TRBJ2-7; the match to TRBD2 covers 13 bases. In germline, CDR1 is MDHEN, CDR2 SYDVKM. The ends lost 4 bases at V and 4 bases at J; junction bases unmatched: 4. The CDR3 consists of 15 residues. The CDR3 DNA is TGTGCCAGCAGTTCACTAGCGGGGGGGCCATACGAGCAGTACTTC. Translating gives CASSSLAGGPYEQYF.

This clonotype was counted only a few times. This chain joins TRBV7-2 and TRBJ2-7; 7 bases line up with TRBD1. Germline loops: CDR1 SGHTA, CDR2 FQGNSA. The trim removed 5 bases at V and 2 bases at J, leaving 9 bases unmatched. This CDR3 is built from 15 residues. CDR3 in amino acids: CASSPGADRPYEQYF. The CDR3 DNA sequence: TGTGCCAGCAGCCCTGGGGCGGACAGGCCCTACGAGCAGTACTTC.